This T cell receptor beta chain was obtained from a study of T cells after yellow fever vaccination. Findings and limits, study-wide: Sorted repertoires could include abundant contaminating clonotypes from bulk cells. Reappearance after the booster was seen for most primary-vaccination clones, at 95% to 97% CD4 and around 90% CD8.

This clonotype was observed at least ten times. The antigen is not known. Trimming left V 1 base short and J 2 bases short, with 11 bases between. The CDR3 totals 15 residues. CDR1 SEHNR and CDR2 FQNEAQ come from the germline V gene (reference sequence). TCRdb recomputed calls from the 5' RACE reads with MiXCR, one row per CDR3 protein. The data contain a few hundred thousand distinct CDR3 sequences, 3.6% of them singletons. The starting material was PBMCs, obtained on the day of the yellow fever booster vaccination. The gene calls are TRBV7-9 and TRBJ1-2; no reliable D call. The receptor was isolated from a man younger than 35 who received the YFV17D yellow fever vaccine. This chain's CDR3 is CASSLVAGANYGYTF. The CDR3 bases are TGTGCCAGCAGCTTAGTTGCGGGAGCCAACTATGGCTACACCTTC.